A single sample gave rise to the 2 T cell receptor beta chains below, sequenced in a study of tissue T cells after allogeneic stem cell transplantation. The time point: mouse harvest day 14 after allogeneic transplant. The graft held 10^6 splenic CD5+ T cells and 10^7 T-cell-depleted bone marrow cells. TCRdb's table, derived via immunoSEQ multiplex PCR, lists solely in-frame clones and lacks some. The data show thousands of clones, around a third seen once. The sequencing input was skin. These receptors were taken from a female BALB/c mouse given C57BL/6 T cells with graft-versus-host disease after an allogeneic hematopoietic cell transplant.

Details on this clone: Mouse gene names and germline throughout. Read sequence stops 1 residue before the CDR3 end, and the germline J gene provides the missing end. J is TRBJ1-1 and V is TRBV26; D uncertain. The CDR3 totals 13 residues. CDR1 is KGHPV, CDR2 FQNQEV, per germline (reference sequence). V gave up 1 base and J gave up 1 base, with 4 bases separating them. This CDR3 reads CASSLFRNTEVFF. CDR3 DNA (partial): TGTGCCAGCAGTCTGTTCAGAAACACAGAAGTCTTC.

This clone was counted a few times. Gene and germline names: mouse. The sequence runs out 1 residue before the end of the CDR3; the remainder is reconstructed from the germline J gene. V and J are TRBV12-1 and TRBJ2-7, with a possible D match to TRBD1 (5 bases). In germline, CDR1 is SGHSN, CDR2 HYEKVE. V gave up 0 bases and J gave up 5 bases, with 10 bases separating them. There are 13 residues in the CDR3. This CDR3 reads CASSLVREDEQYF. CDR3 DNA, as far as it was read: TGTGCCAGCTCTCTCGTCAGGGAGGATGAACAGTAC.